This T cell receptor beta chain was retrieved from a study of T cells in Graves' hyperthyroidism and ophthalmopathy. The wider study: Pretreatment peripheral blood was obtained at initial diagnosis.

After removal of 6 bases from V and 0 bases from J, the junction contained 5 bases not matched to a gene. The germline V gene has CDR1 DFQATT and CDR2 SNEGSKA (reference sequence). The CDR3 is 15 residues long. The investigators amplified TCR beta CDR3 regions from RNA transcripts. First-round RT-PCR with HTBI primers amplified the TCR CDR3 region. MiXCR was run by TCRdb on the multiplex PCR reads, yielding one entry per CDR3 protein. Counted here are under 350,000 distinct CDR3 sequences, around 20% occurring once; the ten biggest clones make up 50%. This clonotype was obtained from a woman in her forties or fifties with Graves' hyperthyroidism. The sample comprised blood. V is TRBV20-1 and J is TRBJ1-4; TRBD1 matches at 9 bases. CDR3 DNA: TGCAGTGCAGGACAGGGGATTGCAACTAATGAAAAACTGTTTTTT. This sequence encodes CSAGQGIATNEKLFF.